This T cell receptor (beta chain) was sequenced in a study of blood T cell repertoires in COVID-19. Study details: From the United States, Italy and Spain came samples of acute and convalescent COVID-19. T cells, B-cell-depleted T cells, or PBMCs supplied cDNA or gDNA.

Trimming removed 2 bases from V and 11 bases from J, with 12 bases in between. Germline values: CDR1 SGHTA, CDR2 FQGNSA. The CDR3 runs to 12 residues. Original handling: Scientists estimated how many nucleated cells there were by amplifying reference gene primers. Profiling relied on immunoSEQ multiplex PCR, and the TCRdb table lists in-frame clones only, not all of them. That table is the source of V, J and clone size, and D and trimming were worked out from the DNA. The table shows 360,000 or so clones, with less than 90% occurring only once. This clone was observed a single time. Living in about two dozen US areas, the participants were between roughly 18 and 89 years of age.

The rearrangement uses TRBV7-2 and TRBJ1-1; D call uncertain. Sequencing was performed on PBMCs or T cells enriched from blood (not recorded which). The receptor was derived from a woman in her 30s who had recovered from COVID-19. CDR3 sequence reads: CASSLTGISAFF. For the CDR3, the DNA is TGTGCCAGCAGCTTAACCGGTATTTCGGCTTTCTTT. The full variable domain, rest sourced from reference TRBV7-2 and TRBJ1-1, is GAGVSQSPSNKVTEKGKDVELRCDPISGHTALYWYRQSLGQGLEFLIYFQGNSAPDKSGLPSDRFSAERTGGSVSTLTIQRTQQEDSAVYLCASSLTGISAFFGQGTRLTVV.